This T cell receptor beta chain appears in the sequencing data of a study of T-cell reconstitution after alpha-beta-depleted transplantation in children. The CDR3 covers 16 residues. CDR1 is SGHTA and CDR2 is FQGNSA in the germline V gene. Trimming removed 5 bases from V and 10 bases from J; junction bases left unmatched: 14. Preparing the TCRbeta library involved the use of unique molecular identifiers. TCRdb itself ran the PCR reads through MiXCR, one entry per CDR3 protein. The data contain about 400,000 distinct CDR3 sequences, about an eighth of them seen just once; the ten biggest clones take up about 4.5%. This clonotype has at least ten counts.

The receptor's source is a human donor who donated a stem cell graft to a child with Fanconi anemia. This chain joins TRBV7-2 and TRBJ2-1, with 10 bases fitting TRBD2. Sequences were derived from PBMCs, sampled from the stem cell graft. The CDR3 sequence: CASSPATSGSPGEQFF. Here the CDR3 DNA reads TGTGCCAGCAGCCCGGCGACTAGCGGGTCCCCGGGAGAGCAGTTCTTC.